The present TCR beta chain was sequenced within a study of cytomegalovirus exposure and HLA in healthy donors. The CDR3 has 14 amino acids. The germline V gene encodes CDR1 SGHRS and CDR2 YFSETQ. With 0 bases clipped from V and 5 bases from J, the junction kept 1 base outside the gene matches. Vbeta (60) and Jbeta (13) primers were used in the PCR. The table came from immunoSEQ multiplex PCR; TCRdb's copy has only in-frame clones and leaves some out. The table records more than 90,000 clones, just over 75% of them present only once. The specimen sequenced was PBMCs. The sequence was obtained from a man under 40 in good health and CMV-seronegative. V and J are TRBV5-1 and TRBJ2-3, with 9 nucleotides matching TRBD2. CDR3 amino acids: CASSLGGRGDTQYF. The CDR3 bases are TGCGCCAGCAGCTTGGGCGGGAGGGGAGATACGCAGTATTTT. Variable domain in full (rest from reference TRBV5-1 and TRBJ2-3): KAGVTQTPRYLIKTRGQQVTLSCSPISGHRSVSWYQQTPGQGLQFLFEYFSETQRNKGNFPGRFSGRQFSNSRSEMNVSTLELGDSALYLCASSLGGRGDTQYFGPGTRLTVL.